The clone carrying this T cell receptor beta chain was counted at least ten times. Antigen: not known. This sample was taken from a study of T cell repertoires in cytomegalovirus infection. Study context: CMV epitopes in the study were HLA-C-restricted (recently identified) and HLA-B-restricted (well studied). Overall study findings and caveats: Ex vivo responses were dominated by HLA-C-restricted CMV-specific TCR beta clonotypes.

Germline CDR1 is KGHSH and CDR2 is LQKENI. The CDR3 spans 17 residues. V lost 0 bases and J lost 0, with 12 bases in between. TCRdb ran MiXCR on the reads and lists one entry per CDR3 protein. The data hold some 350,000 distinct CDR3 sequences, with 29% observed a single time. This clonotype was sampled from a human donor in good health (CMV status not recorded). Some clones in this sample may be carry-over from other donors' samples. The sample here was cultured PBMCs, taken from culture after CMV antigen stimulation. The chain has TRBV18 and TRBJ1-3; D ambiguous. CDR3 region: CASSPPLMGHSGNTIYF. The CDR3 nucleotides read TGTGCCAGCTCACCACCTTTAATGGGTCACTCTGGAAACACCATATATTTT. Complete variable domain (other parts from reference TRBV18 and TRBJ1-3): NAGVMQNPRHLVRRRGQEARLRCSPMKGHSHVYWYRQLPEEGLKFMVYLQKENIIDESGMPKERFSAEFPKEGPSILRIQQVVRGDSAAYFCASSPPLMGHSGNTIYFGEGSWLTVV.